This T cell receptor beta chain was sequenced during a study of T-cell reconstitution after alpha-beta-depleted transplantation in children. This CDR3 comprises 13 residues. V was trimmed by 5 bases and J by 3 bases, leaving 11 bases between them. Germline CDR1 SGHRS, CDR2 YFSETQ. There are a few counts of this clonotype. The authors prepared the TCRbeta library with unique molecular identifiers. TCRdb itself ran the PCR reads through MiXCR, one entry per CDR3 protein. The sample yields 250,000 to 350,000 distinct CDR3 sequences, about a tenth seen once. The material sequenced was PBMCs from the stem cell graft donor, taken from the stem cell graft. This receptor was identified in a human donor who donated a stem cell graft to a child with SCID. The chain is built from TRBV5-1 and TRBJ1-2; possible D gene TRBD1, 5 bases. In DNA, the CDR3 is TGCGCCAGCAGTCGGGACTCCTACTATGGCTACACCTTC. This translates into CASSRDSYYGYTF.